The 2 T cell receptor beta chains below all came from one sample that was sequenced in a study of cytomegalovirus exposure and HLA in healthy donors. Primers included in the PCR were 60 Vbeta and 13 Jbeta primers. Clones were read by immunoSEQ multiplex PCR, and TCRdb kept only the in-frame ones, dropping some. This table holds around 150,000 clones, around three fifths found once. Sequences were obtained from PBMCs. The receptors shown here come from a woman in her 30s in good health and CMV-seropositive.

This chain joins TRBV6-5 and TRBJ2-2, with 8 nucleotides matching TRBD2. Trimming took 7 bases from V and 4 from J; bases not matched to a gene: 8. This CDR3 has 15 amino acids. Germline assignment: CDR1 MNHEY and CDR2 SVGAGI. CDR3 region: CASTSGRVGTGELFF. The CDR3 bases are TGTGCCAGCACCTCCGGGAGGGTAGGCACCGGGGAGCTGTTTTTT.

The J gene is TRBJ1-6, the V gene TRBV28; TRBD1 agrees at 10 bases. V lost 4 bases and J lost 10; bases outside the gene matches: 13. The V gene's germline CDR1 is MDHEN and CDR2 SYDVKM. The CDR3 has 17 residues. The DNA of the CDR3 is TGTGCCAGCAGTTCCTTAGGGACAGGGGCGAGGAGATCACCCCTCCACTTT. Translated, it gives CASSSLGTGARRSPLHF.